One sample yielded the 25 T cell receptor beta chains listed below, sequenced in a study of blood T cell repertoires in COVID-19. Sequencing was performed with immunoSEQ multiplex PCR; in TCRdb, only in-frame clones are kept and a portion is missing. The profile shows more than 60,000 clones, about nine tenths of them singletons. The sequenced material came from peripheral blood. Receptors were obtained from a human donor in a cohort sampled during active COVID-19.

In this sample, this clone turned up once. This chain links TRBV7-2 with TRBJ2-1; D unresolved. The CDR3 has 15 residues. The V gene lost 1 base and the J gene lost 10 bases, with 17 bases spanning the gap. CDR1 and CDR2 (germline): SGHTA, FQGNSA. The CDR3 region is CASSLGLGSRGEQFF. The CDR3 DNA reads TGTGCCAGCAGCTTAGGGTTGGGTAGCCGAGGAGAGCAGTTCTTC.

The J gene is TRBJ1-2, the V gene TRBV19, with unresolved D. Germline CDR1 LNHDA, CDR2 SQIVND (reference sequence). This CDR3 comprises 15 residues. Trimming stripped 0 bases from V and 4 bases from J, with 12 bases between. The CDR3: CASSIDSKGGYGYTF. In nucleotides, the CDR3 is TGTGCCAGTAGTATAGATTCAAAGGGAGGCTATGGCTACACCTTC.

In DNA, the CDR3 is TGCGCCAGCAACCCCCTGGGGAGCCAAATGGATGAGCAGTTCTTC. Translated, it gives CASNPLGSQMDEQFF. The chain has TRBV5-1 and TRBJ2-1; D is possibly TRBD2 (5 bases). The V end lost 6 bases, the J end lost 8 bases, and 21 bases lay between the germline ends. This CDR3 region has 15 residues. Germline CDR1 reads SGHRS; CDR2 reads YFSETQ. The whole variable domain, remainder taken from reference TRBV5-1 and TRBJ2-1, is KAGVTQTPRYLIKTRGQQVTLSCSPISGHRSVSWYQQTPGQGLQFLFEYFSETQRNKGNFPGRFSGRQFSNSRSEMNVSTLELGDSALYLCASNPLGSQMDEQFFGPGTRLTVL.

The V and J genes are TRBV30 and TRBJ1-3; TRBD1 matches 9 bases. The CDR3 runs to 15 residues. Unmatched junction bases numbered 7, after V lost 2 bases and J lost 5 bases. Germline V gene lookup returns CDR1 GTSNPN and CDR2 SVGIG (reference sequence). Written as DNA, the CDR3 is TGTGCCTGGAGTTCGGACAGGGGTCTCAGAAACACCATATATTTT. Translating it yields CAWSSDRGLRNTIYF.

The rearrangement links TRBV3-1 (or the pseudogene TRBV3-2) to TRBJ2-2; no clear D. Germline CDR1 reads LGHDT; CDR2 reads YNNKEL (reference sequence). CDR3 length: 13 amino acids. V was shortened by 4 bases and J by 13 bases, with 16 bases between the two germline ends. CDR3 loop: CASSPTSFGSLFF. CDR3 bases: TGTGCCAGCAGCCCCACCTCTTTCGGGTCGCTGTTTTTT.

This chain connects TRBV21-1 to TRBJ2-7; the DNA was not used to check the table's D call, TRBD1. TRBV21-1 counts as a pseudogene. The CDR3 is 15 amino acids. The CDR3 loop is CASSTRDRCRDEQYF. The CDR3 coding sequence is TGTGCCAGCAGCACTCGGGACAGGTGCCGGGACGAGCAGTACTTC.

The chain combines TRBV3-1 (or the pseudogene TRBV3-2) with TRBJ2-7; D perhaps matches TRBD2 (6 bases). Germline V gene data show CDR1 as LGHDT and CDR2 as YNNKEL (reference sequence). The CDR3 spans 16 residues. Trimming took 4 bases from V and 8 from J, leaving 24 bases between them. CDR3 sequence (DNA): TGTGCCAGCAGCCCCCCCGGCGGGACGCTCTCCTCAAAGCAGTACTTC. Its protein is CASSPPGGTLSSKQYF.

This chain uses TRBV4-1 with TRBJ2-1, with 8 positions matching TRBD1. Germline V gives CDR1 MGHRA, CDR2 YSYEKL. V shed 2 bases, J shed 0 bases, and the junction held 3 bases outside the gene matches. This CDR3 comprises 16 residues. The CDR3: CASSQPGQGSYNEQFF. The CDR3, as DNA: TGCGCCAGCAGCCAACCTGGACAGGGCTCCTACAATGAGCAGTTCTTC.

The gene calls are TRBV5-1 and TRBJ2-7, with 9 positions matching TRBD2. CDR1 is SGHRS, CDR2 YFSETQ, per germline. The CDR3 spans 16 residues. V trimming: 2 bases; J trimming: 4 bases; junction bases outside the gene matches: 10. The CDR3 protein is CASSFVSGGPAYEQYF. The CDR3 coding sequence is TGCGCCAGCAGCTTCGTAAGCGGGGGGCCGGCTTACGAGCAGTACTTC.

The genes are TRBV7-9 and TRBJ1-4, with 9 bases identical to TRBD1. Losses at the gene ends were 5 bases for V and 7 bases for J; bases not matched to a gene: 14. The CDR3 consists of 17 residues. Germline V lookup: CDR1 SEHNR, CDR2 FQNEAQ (reference sequence). The CDR3 sequence is CASSQGQGRYVGEKLFF. The CDR3 nucleotides read TGTGCCAGCAGCCAGGGACAGGGCCGTTATGTCGGTGAAAAACTGTTTTTT.

This chain joins TRBV28 and TRBJ2-1, with a tentative D call TRBD2 (5 bases). Germline-derived CDR1 and CDR2 are MDHEN and SYDVKM. This CDR3 is built from 13 residues. Deletions cut 6 bases from V and 1 base from J, with 7 bases between. The CDR3 bases are TGTGCCAGCAGGGGGAGTTCCTACAATGAGCAGTTCTTC. Its translation: CASRGSSYNEQFF.

J is TRBJ1-2 and V is TRBV6-2 or TRBV6-3; D may be TRBD1 (6 bases). The CDR3 length is 16 residues. CDR1 and CDR2 (germline): MNHEY, SVGEGT. V was pared by 2 bases and J by 1 base, with 14 bases between. The CDR3 here is CASSYLPGEGNYGYTF. The CDR3 region has the DNA TGTGCCAGCAGTTACCTTCCAGGGGAAGGTAACTATGGCTACACCTTC.

The J gene is TRBJ1-1, the V gene TRBV3-1 (or the pseudogene TRBV3-2), with unresolved D. The CDR3 runs to 12 residues. Trimming took 3 bases from V and 8 from J, leaving 10 bases between them. Germline V gene data show CDR1 as LGHDT and CDR2 as YNNKEL (reference sequence). CDR3 coding DNA: TGTGCCAGCAGCCAGAAAGGAGAGGAAGCTTTCTTT. Translation gives CASSQKGEEAFF.

Written as DNA, the CDR3 is TGTGCCAGCAGCGTGACAGGTCAGAACACTGAAGCTTTCTTT. As protein: CASSVTGQNTEAFF. This rearrangement joins TRBV9 to TRBJ1-1; D may be TRBD1 (6 bases). The CDR3 is made up of 14 amino acids. Per the germline V gene, CDR1 is SGDLS and CDR2 is YYNGEE. Trimming left V 2 bases short and J 1 base short, with 9 bases between.

The rearrangement uses TRBV4-1 and TRBJ1-1; maybe TRBD1 (5 bases). Germline V gene lookup returns CDR1 MGHRA and CDR2 YSYEKL. Trimming stripped 0 bases from V and 5 bases from J, with 10 bases between. The CDR3 has 14 amino acids. CDR3 in amino acids: CASSQERGRTEAFF. CDR3 nucleotides: TGCGCCAGCAGCCAAGAAAGGGGTAGGACTGAAGCTTTCTTT.

This clone is medium-sized (0.01 to 0.1%) within its sample. Written as DNA, the CDR3 is TGTGCCAGCGGTTGGACAGGCCGATCCGAGCAGTACTTC. It translates to CASGWTGRSEQYF. The chain couples TRBV6-5 to TRBJ2-7; 7 bases are a match to TRBD1. Germline CDR1 reads MNHEY; CDR2 reads SVGAGI. The ends lost 8 bases at V and 6 bases at J; junction bases unmatched: 10. This CDR3 is 13 amino acids long.

The chain combines TRBV19 with TRBJ2-1, with TRBD1 matching 10 bases. Germline assignment: CDR1 LNHDA and CDR2 SQIVND (reference sequence). The V gene end was trimmed by 10 bases and the J gene end by 5 bases; junction bases not matched to a gene: 11. This CDR3 has 15 amino acids. In DNA, the CDR3 is TGTGCCACCTCGCCCGGGGGACAGGGGAACAATGAGCAGTTCTTC. It translates to CATSPGGQGNNEQFF.

The chain is built from TRBV6-1 and TRBJ1-6; 8 bases are shared with TRBD1. This CDR3 is built from 15 residues. In germline, CDR1 is MNHNS, CDR2 SASEGT. V lost 3 bases to trimming and J lost 9 bases; unmatched junction nucleotides: 7. CDR3 loop: CASSELGQGRSPLHF. Written as DNA, the CDR3 is TGTGCCAGCAGTGAGCTCGGACAGGGTCGTTCACCCCTCCACTTT.

The V gene is TRBV7-2, the J gene TRBJ1-5; D remains unclear. The germline gives CDR1 SGHTA, CDR2 FQGNSA. V was shortened by 5 bases and J by 5 bases, with 10 bases between the two germline ends. This CDR3 is built from 13 residues. This CDR3 is CASSLMADQPQHF. In DNA, the CDR3 is TGTGCCAGCAGCCTCATGGCCGATCAGCCCCAGCATTTT.

The rearrangement links TRBV5-6 to TRBJ2-7; D unclear. CDR3 length equals 12 residues. Trimming pared 4 bases from V and 3 bases from J, leaving 8 bases between. Per the germline V gene, CDR1 is SGHDT and CDR2 is YYEEEE. CDR3 in amino acids: CASSLTGYEQYF. The CDR3 bases are TGTGCCAGCAGCCTAACCGGCTACGAGCAGTACTTC.

V usage is TRBV5-1 and J usage is TRBJ1-1; 8 nucleotides agree with TRBD1. The V and J ends lost 1 base and 5 bases, in that order; junction bases with no gene match: 7. Germline V CDR1 and CDR2: SGHRS, YFSETQ. CDR3 length: 15 residues. Here the CDR3 reads CASSLISGGLTEAFF. The CDR3 DNA follows: TGCGCCAGCAGCTTGATATCAGGGGGCTTAACTGAAGCTTTCTTT.

The chain employs TRBV7-2 and TRBJ1-5, with 7 positions matching TRBD1. Germline CDR1 reads SGHTA; CDR2 reads FQGNSA. The CDR3 sequence is 14 residues long. J lost 3 bases, V lost 4 bases, and 3 bases had no gene match. As DNA, the CDR3 is TGTGCCAGCAGCTCGGACAGGAACAATCAGCCCCAGCATTTT. It is translated as CASSSDRNNQPQHF.

The chain couples TRBV27 to TRBJ1-6; 8 nucleotides agree with TRBD1. The CDR3 loop spans 14 amino acids. The V gene end was trimmed by 5 bases and the J gene end by 7 bases; junction bases not matched to a gene: 4. Germline CDR1 reads MNHEY; CDR2 reads SMNVEV (reference sequence). The CDR3: CASSTGGANSPLHF. In DNA form, the CDR3 reads TGTGCCAGCAGTACAGGGGGTGCGAATTCACCCCTCCACTTT.

A few counts support this clone. A junction end diverges from the germline sequence, so it may reflect a read error. V and J are TRBV24-1 and TRBJ2-2; a weak D match, TRBD1 (6 bases). Per the germline V gene, CDR1 is KGHDR and CDR2 is SFDVKD. The CDR3 extends over 16 amino acids. The CDR3: CATSDSGRGEHRGAVF. The CDR3 DNA sequence: TGTGCCACCAGTGATTCAGGCAGGGGCGAACACCGGGGAGCTGTTTTT.

J is TRBJ1-4 and V is TRBV28; unclear D gene. Germline CDR1 is MDHEN and CDR2 is SYDVKM. The CDR3 runs to 12 residues. The germline V and J ends were trimmed by 6 bases and 8 bases, with 10 bases remaining between them. As DNA, the CDR3 is TGTGCCAGCAGAGGAGGGTTGGAAAAACTGTTTTTT. It codes for CASRGGLEKLFF.